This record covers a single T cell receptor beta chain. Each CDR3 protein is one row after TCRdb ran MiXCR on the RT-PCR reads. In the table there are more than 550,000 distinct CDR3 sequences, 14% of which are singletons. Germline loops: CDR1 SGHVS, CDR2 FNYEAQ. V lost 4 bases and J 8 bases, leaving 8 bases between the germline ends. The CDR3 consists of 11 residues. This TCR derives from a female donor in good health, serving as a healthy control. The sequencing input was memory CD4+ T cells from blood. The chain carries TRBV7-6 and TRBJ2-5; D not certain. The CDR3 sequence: CASSSPPTQYF. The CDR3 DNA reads TGTGCCAGCAGCTCCCCCCCCACCCAGTACTTC.